Listed below are T cell receptor beta chains from one sample, sequenced in a study of technical replicates of blood from several donors. Method: immunoSEQ multiplex PCR; TCRdb's copy keeps in-frame clones and lacks some. Among some 87,000 clones listed, 95% to 98% were seen once. Sequenced: T cells isolated from PBMCs. All receptors come from a human donor in good health. Each CDR3 is given with its conserved first and last residue. The D gene is left open where the match is weak. Size is stated for part of the rows, as once, few or many counts, or as a class when the clone is expanded.

d_gene	abundance	v_gene	j_gene	CDR3nt	CDR3aa
-	-	TRBV29-1	TRBJ2-7	TGCAGCGTTGAAATCTCCCTATACGAGCAGTACTTC	CSVEISLYEQYF
TRBD1	-	TRBV5-5	TRBJ2-7	TGTGCCAGCAGCACGTGGCCCACAGGGGAGTTGCACTTC	CASSTWPTGELHF
-	-	TRBV30	TRBJ2-1	TGTGCCTGGAGTGTAACCGAGGCCCCCTACAATGAGCAGTTCTTC	CAWSVTEAPYNEQFF
TRBD1	-	TRBV7-3	TRBJ2-1	TGTGCCAGCAGCTCTAGACAGGGATCCGGATACAATGAGCAGTTCTTC	CASSSRQGSGYNEQFF
TRBD1	-	TRBV27	TRBJ1-4	TGTGCCAGTGGAGGACAGGGGGTAACTAATGAAAAACTGTTTTTT	CASGGQGVTNEKLFF
-	-	TRBV6-1	TRBJ1-5	TGTGCCAGCAGCTTTGGACAGTATAGCAATCAGCCCCAGCATTTT	CASSFGQYSNQPQHF
-	-	TRBV4-2	TRBJ1-1	TGTGCCAGCAGCCAAGGGATGGGCGGGTGGACTGAAGCTTTCTTT	CASSQGMGGWTEAFF
TRBD1	-	TRBV27	TRBJ2-1	TGTGCCAGCACGGGACAGAACAATGAGCAGTTCTTC	CASTGQNNEQFF
-	-	TRBV6-6	TRBJ1-2	TGTGCCAGCAGTTATAGGAGAGGCGGCTACACCTTC	CASSYRRGGYTF
-	-	TRBV28	TRBJ1-5	TGTGCCAGCAAGGTCAGGGGTAGCAATCAGCCCCAGCATTTT	CASKVRGSNQPQHF
TRBD1	-	TRBV18	TRBJ1-2	TGTGCCAGCTCACCCGGGACAGGGGACTATGGCTACACCTTC	CASSPGTGDYGYTF
TRBD1	-	TRBV15	TRBJ1-2	TGTGCCACCAACAGGGGACTGACTAACTATGGTTACACCTTC	CATNRGLTNYGYTF
-	-	TRBV5-4	TRBJ1-3	TGTGCCAGCAGCTTGCCAGGGAAAAGCTCTGGAAACACCATATATTTT	CASSLPGKSSGNTIYF
-	-	TRBV7-9	TRBJ1-2	TGTGCCAGCAGCCCCACAGGGATCTATGGCTACACCTTC	CASSPTGIYGYTF
-	-	TRBV28	TRBJ2-5	TGTGCCAGCAGTTTAGTTAAGGGTAGAGGGCAAGAGACCCAGTACTTC	CASSLVKGRGQETQYF
TRBD2	-	TRBV11-2	TRBJ2-7	TGTGCCAGCAGCCCCGGACTAGCGACTAACTACGAGCAGTACTTC	CASSPGLATNYEQYF
-	once	TRBV27	TRBJ1-5	TGTGCCAGCAGTACCGAACAGGGAAGTCAGCCCCAGCATTTT	CASSTEQGSQPQHF
-	-	TRBV19	TRBJ1-6	TGTGCCAGTAGTATTGTAGGGGTTGATTCACCCCTCCACTTT	CASSIVGVDSPLHF
TRBD2	-	TRBV12-5	TRBJ2-2	TGTGCTAGTGGTTTGGTTCGGGAGGAGGCCGTCACCGGGGAGCTGTTTTTT	CASGLVREEAVTGELFF
-	-	TRBV11-3	TRBJ1-3	TGTGCCAGCAGCCCAGGAAACACCATATATTTT	CASSPGNTIYF
TRBD1	-	TRBV7-9	TRBJ2-4	TGTGCCAGCAGCTTAGGTACAGGGGGCCGTGACATTCAGTACTTC	CASSLGTGGRDIQYF
TRBD2	-	TRBV11-2	TRBJ2-5	TGTGCCAGCAGCCATCCCGGGGGGTACCAAGAGACCCAGTACTTC	CASSHPGGYQETQYF
TRBD1	-	TRBV6-6	TRBJ1-5	TGTGCCAGCAGTCCCGGGACAGGGGGTAGACAGCCCCAGCATTTT	CASSPGTGGRQPQHF
TRBD1	-	TRBV5-1	TRBJ1-1	TGCGCCAGCAGCTTGGTCAGGGGGCAAGACACTGAAGCTTTCTTT	CASSLVRGQDTEAFF
-	-	TRBV18	TRBJ1-4	TGTGCCAGCTCACCACTCAAGGACTACTATGAAAAACTGTTTTTT	CASSPLKDYYEKLFF
-	once	TRBV28	TRBJ1-4	TGTGCCAGCAGTTTAGGGGGCCGCTCTGGTGAAAAACTGTTTTTT	CASSLGGRSGEKLFF
-	-	TRBV11-2	TRBJ2-2	TGTGCCAGCAGCTTAGCCCCGTCTAGCCCCGCCGGGGAGCTGTTTTTT	CASSLAPSSPAGELFF
-	-	TRBV25-1	TRBJ2-7	TGTGCCAGCAGTGGCAATCAGGGTACCTACGAGCAGTACTTC	CASSGNQGTYEQYF